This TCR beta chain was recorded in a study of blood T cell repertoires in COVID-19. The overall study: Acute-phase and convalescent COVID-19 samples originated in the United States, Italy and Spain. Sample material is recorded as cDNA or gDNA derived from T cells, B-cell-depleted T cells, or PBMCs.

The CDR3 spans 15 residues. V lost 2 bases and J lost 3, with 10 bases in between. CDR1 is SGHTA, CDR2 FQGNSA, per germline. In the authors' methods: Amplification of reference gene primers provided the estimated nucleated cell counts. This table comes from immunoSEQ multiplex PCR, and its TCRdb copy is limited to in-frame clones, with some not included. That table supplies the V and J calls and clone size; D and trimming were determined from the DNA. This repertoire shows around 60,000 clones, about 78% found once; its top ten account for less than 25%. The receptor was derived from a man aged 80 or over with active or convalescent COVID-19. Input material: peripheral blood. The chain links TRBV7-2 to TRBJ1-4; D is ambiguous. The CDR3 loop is CASSLSPGPNEKLFF. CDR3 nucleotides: TGTGCCAGCAGCTTATCCCCAGGTCCTAATGAAAAACTGTTTTTT.